This TCR beta chain was identified during a study of T cell responses to AZD1222 COVID-19 vaccine (dated by TCRdb to the early 2020s). Regarding the study in general: A total of just over 230 trial participants underwent TCR sequencing, of whom some 200 had received two doses of AZD1222 and around 25 had received two doses of the MenACWY control vaccine. Trial participants were enrolled by age into 18-55, 56-69 and 70-plus year subgroups, with roughly 160, 29 and 62 TCR-sequenced participants respectively. Summary of the overall study and its limitations: In the small 56-69-year group, the increase in depth fell short of significance, most likely because of low power. Participants were mostly white British and included more females than males, and it was suggested by the authors that clonal diversity may have been underestimated. A significant rise in spike-specific TCR breadth and depth was observed after two AZD1222 doses relative to day 0 and relative to MenACWY recipients. Conclusions about previously exposed vaccinees were limited because only six AZD1222 recipients were SARS-CoV-2 seropositive at baseline. CD4 TCRs associated with the vaccine covered the entire spike protein, and the dominant responses were in regions 160-218 and 743-854. No day 14 peak-response samples were available, so repertoires were characterized only after the peak T cell response. Epitopes outside the regions mutated in the B.1.351 and B.1.1.7 variants were reportedly recognized by nearly half of the unique spike-specific TCRs.

The meaning of the sample's time point label: about 28 days (+/-7) after the second vaccine dose. Taken with the paper, the label for treatment or condition translates to: meningococcal conjugate vaccine given as trial control. Samples from vaccinated people were obtained from the UK trials COV001 and COV002, which included a single-blind randomized controlled phase 2/3 trial of AZD1222 (ChAdOx1 nCoV-19) in healthy adults. For TCRbeta chain sequencing, PBMC samples were collected from trial participants at day 0 and at day 28 after the second dose. Trimming takes 5 bases from V and 3 bases from J, and the germline ends sit 16 bases apart. The CDR3 numbers 15 residues from cysteine through phenylalanine. Only the CDR3 portion is preserved as DNA: 45 bases, with reading frame beginning at the first base. CDR1 and CDR2 are read off the germline V gene as SGHAT and FQNNGV. Turning to this clone: No cognate antigen has been identified for it. Within one base of it there is no much larger clone, and no base qualities were kept.

The CDR3 regions of human TCRbeta chains were analyzed by immunosequencing. On the authors' methods: Repertoire TCRs were checked for matches against a reference library of SARS-CoV-2-specific TCRs that had been generated using the MIRA antigen-specificity platform. Breadth meant the fraction of unique TCRs that were SARS-CoV-2-associated, whereas depth meant the fraction of total T cells that were SARS-CoV-2-associated. Using the MIRA data, each spike-specific TCR was mapped to the spike region that the TCR reacts to and placed in a CD4 or CD8 class. Log10-transformed breadth and depth values were compared by one-way ANOVA with Sidak's multiple comparisons tests. TCRdb holds this immuneACCESS table with in-frame rearrangements only. Some clones are missing; in checked studies, unresolved V genes explain under half, and the rest has no known cause. V and J calls and clone size are those listed in that table; D and trimming were worked out from the DNA. In this sample the table shows roughly 43,000 clones, about 80% of which occur a single time. About 20% of the sample is in the top ten clones.

The sequence came from an adult who received the MenACWY meningococcal vaccine as a control. The chain joins TRBV11-2 to TRBJ1-1; no D gene call is confident. Specimen: peripheral blood, collected 28 days after the second dose of the MenACWY control vaccine. The CDR3 loop reads CASSLWAGSDTEAFF. The DNA sequence follows: TGTGCCAGCAGCCTTTGGGCGGGATCGGACACTGAAGCTTTCTTT.